The present T cell receptor beta chain was sequenced within a study of blood T cell repertoires in COVID-19. As for the study in general: The samples span acute and convalescent COVID-19 from the United States, Italy and Spain. Sources were T cells, B-cell-depleted T cells, or PBMCs; the material itself was cDNA or gDNA.

Original handling: Amplification of reference gene primers was used by the study to estimate nucleated cell counts. Sequenced by immunoSEQ multiplex PCR; TCRdb stores in-frame clones only, minus some. V and J calls plus clone size are reproduced from that table; the DNA served to infer D and trimming. The table has 130,000 to 150,000 clones, approximately 80% seen once; the top ten hold approximately 40%. The receptor's source is a human donor in a cohort sampled during active COVID-19. The sample comprised peripheral blood.

DNA of the CDR3: TGTGCCAGCAGCTTGGGCGGGGCCGCGAACACCGGGGAGCTGTTTTTT. It is translated as CASSLGGAANTGELFF. The chain has TRBV5-4 and TRBJ2-2; tentative D call: TRBD2 (6 bases). Germline V gives CDR1 SGHNT, CDR2 YYREEE (reference sequence). The CDR3 loop spans 16 amino acids. Between the trimmed V and J ends, which lost 0 bases and 0 bases, there was a span of 9 bases.